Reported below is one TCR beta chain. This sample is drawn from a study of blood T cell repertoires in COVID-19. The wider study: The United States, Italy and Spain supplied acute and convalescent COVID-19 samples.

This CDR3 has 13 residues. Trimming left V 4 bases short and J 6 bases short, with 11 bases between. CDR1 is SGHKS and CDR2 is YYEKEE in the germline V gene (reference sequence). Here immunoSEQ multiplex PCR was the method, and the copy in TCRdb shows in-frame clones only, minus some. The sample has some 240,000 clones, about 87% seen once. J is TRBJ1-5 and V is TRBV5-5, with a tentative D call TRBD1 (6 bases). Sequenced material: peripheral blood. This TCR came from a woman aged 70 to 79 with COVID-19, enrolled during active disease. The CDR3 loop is CASSGLQGQPQHF. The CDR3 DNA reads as TGTGCCAGCAGCGGGTTACAGGGTCAGCCCCAGCATTTT. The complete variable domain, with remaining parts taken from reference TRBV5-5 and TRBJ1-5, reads DAGVTQSPTHLIKTRGQQVTLRCSPISGHKSVSWYQQVLGQGPQFIFQYYEKEERGRGNFPDRFSARQFPNYSSELNVNALLLGDSALYLCASSGLQGQPQHFGDGTRLSIL.